This T cell receptor (beta chain) was documented in a study of lymphopenia after photon versus proton radiotherapy. This CDR3 spans 16 amino acids. The germline gives CDR1 LGHNA, CDR2 YSLEER. V trimming: 4 bases; J trimming: 5 bases; junction bases outside the gene matches: 11. Study conclusions and caveats: Only patients who died were analyzed for survival; proton advantage is unproven. After lymphocyte nadir, photon-treated repertoires showed oligoclonal expansion, especially CD8+ Temra. A bigger post-nadir fall in TCR diversity correlated inversely with survival time in deceased patients.

Comment on this clone: The antigen remains unidentified.

The table came from immunoSEQ multiplex PCR; TCRdb's copy has only in-frame clones and leaves some out. This table has about 24,000 clones, 75% to 90% appearing once. The rearrangement uses TRBV4-3 and TRBJ2-1; 7 positions agree with TRBD1. Material: peripheral blood, obtained from a patient treated with photon-based radiotherapy. This sequence was found in a man aged 35 to 55 with gastric cancer. CDR3: CASSPALGQDHNEQFF. Here the CDR3 DNA reads TGCGCCAGCAGCCCAGCCCTTGGACAGGACCACAATGAGCAGTTCTTC.